The T cell receptor (beta chain) under discussion was sequenced for a study of blood T cell repertoires in COVID-19. In the study overall: T cells, B-cell-depleted T cells, or PBMCs provided the cDNA or gDNA that served as material.

Individuals aged roughly 18 to 95 years were recruited from 24 US areas. Clinical history as reported by participants underpinned cohort assignment. For recovered donors of Cohort 3, there were two negative PCRs, clearance, or symptom resolution. The germline gives CDR1 KGHSH, CDR2 LQKENI. The CDR3 spans 14 residues. V was trimmed by 3 bases and J by 2 bases, leaving 11 bases between them. Measured with immunoSEQ multiplex PCR; TCRdb has only the in-frame clones, and not every one. The sample has approximately 300,000 clones, 80% to 95% seen once. The V gene is TRBV18, the J gene TRBJ2-7, with a tentative D call TRBD1 (6 bases). Input material: PBMCs or T cells enriched from blood (not recorded which). This TCR came from a woman aged 25 to 39 who had recovered from COVID-19. This chain's CDR3 is CASSPQGHPYEQYF. The CDR3 coding sequence is TGTGCCAGCTCACCTCAGGGACATCCCTACGAGCAGTACTTC.